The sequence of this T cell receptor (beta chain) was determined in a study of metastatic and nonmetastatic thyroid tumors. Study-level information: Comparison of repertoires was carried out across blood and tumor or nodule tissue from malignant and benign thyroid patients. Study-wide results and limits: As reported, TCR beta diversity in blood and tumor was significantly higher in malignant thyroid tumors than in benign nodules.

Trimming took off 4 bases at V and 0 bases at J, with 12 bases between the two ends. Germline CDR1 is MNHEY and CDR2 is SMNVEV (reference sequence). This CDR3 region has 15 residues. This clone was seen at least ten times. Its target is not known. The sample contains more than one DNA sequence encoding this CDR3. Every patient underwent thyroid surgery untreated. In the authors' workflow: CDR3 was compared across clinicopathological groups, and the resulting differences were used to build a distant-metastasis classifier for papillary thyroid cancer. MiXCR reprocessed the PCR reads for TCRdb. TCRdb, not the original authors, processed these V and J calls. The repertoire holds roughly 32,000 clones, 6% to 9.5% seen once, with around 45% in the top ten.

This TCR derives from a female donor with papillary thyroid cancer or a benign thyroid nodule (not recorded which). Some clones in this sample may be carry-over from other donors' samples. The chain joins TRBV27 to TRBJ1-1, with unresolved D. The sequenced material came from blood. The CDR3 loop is CASSSRGKMNTEAFF. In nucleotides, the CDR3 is TGTGCCAGCAGTTCACGGGGAAAAATGAACACTGAAGCTTTCTTT.